Listed below are T cell receptor beta chains from one sample, sequenced in a study of shared clonotypes between healthy human individuals. The protocol was immunoSEQ multiplex PCR, while the TCRdb copy is restricted to in-frame clones and leaves out a portion. The data contain around 2.5 million clones, more than 85% of them singletons. The sequenced sample was naive CD4+ T cells from PBMCs. The receptors come from a man aged 18-30 years in good health. Some clones in this sample may be carry-over from other donors' samples. CDR3s include the opening cysteine and the closing phenylalanine or tryptophan. A D gene is named only where the DNA matches it firmly. Only some rows state a clone size, as once, few, many or a class for expanded clones.

J gene: TRBJ1-5
D gene: NA
clone size: NA
V gene: TRBV19
CDR3 DNA: TGTGCCAGTAGTATTTTTTTCTCGGCATTGAATCAGCCCCAGCATTTT
CDR3 protein: CASSIFFSALNQPQHF

J gene: TRBJ2-7
D gene: NA
clone size: NA
V gene: TRBV4-2
CDR3 DNA: TGTGCCAGCAGCCAAGATGGGGCGGGATCCTCCTACGAGCAGTACTTC
CDR3 protein: CASSQDGAGSSYEQYF

J gene: TRBJ2-7
D gene: NA
clone size: once
V gene: TRBV9
CDR3 DNA: TGTGCCAGCAGCGTAGGACCCAGGTACGAGCAGTACTTC
CDR3 protein: CASSVGPRYEQYF

J gene: TRBJ1-5
D gene: TRBD1
clone size: once
V gene: TRBV9
CDR3 DNA: TGTGCCAGTGGACAGGGGGCCTACAATCAGCCCCAGCATTTT
CDR3 protein: CASGQGAYNQPQHF

J gene: TRBJ2-3
D gene: TRBD2
clone size: once
V gene: TRBV28
CDR3 DNA: TGTGCCACCGCGGGGCTAGCGGGAGTAGAAGATACGCAGTATTTT
CDR3 protein: CATAGLAGVEDTQYF

J gene: TRBJ2-7
D gene: NA
clone size: NA
V gene: TRBV5-1
CDR3 DNA: TGCGCCAGCGGCTCCCCTCTCCGGGTGTCAAGCTCCTACGAGCAGTACTTC
CDR3 protein: CASGSPLRVSSSYEQYF

J gene: TRBJ2-1
D gene: NA
clone size: NA
V gene: TRBV10-3
CDR3 DNA: TGTGCCATCAGCGGGTCTAGCTACGACAATGAGCAGTTCTTC
CDR3 protein: CAISGSSYDNEQFF

J gene: TRBJ1-2
D gene: NA
clone size: NA
V gene: TRBV5-1
CDR3 DNA: TGCGCCAGCAGCTGGGACGGTGCGTCGGGCTACACCTTC
CDR3 protein: CASSWDGASGYTF

J gene: TRBJ1-4
D gene: NA
clone size: NA
V gene: TRBV6-5
CDR3 DNA: TGTGCCAGCAGTTACGCCGGGGCTGATGAAAAACTGTTTTTT
CDR3 protein: CASSYAGADEKLFF

J gene: TRBJ2-1
D gene: NA
clone size: NA
V gene: TRBV9
CDR3 DNA: TGTGCCAGCAGCCAAACCTCGGTCTGGCCCTACAATGAGCAGTTCTTC
CDR3 protein: CASSQTSVWPYNEQFF

J gene: TRBJ2-7
D gene: TRBD1
clone size: NA
V gene: TRBV25-1
CDR3 DNA: TGTGCCAGCAGGCCGGGACAGGACTCCTACGAGCAGTACTTC
CDR3 protein: CASRPGQDSYEQYF

J gene: TRBJ1-1
D gene: TRBD1
clone size: NA
V gene: TRBV11-2
CDR3 DNA: TGTGCCAGCAGCCGAGTCCCGGGACAGTTCACTGAAGCTTTCTTT
CDR3 protein: CASSRVPGQFTEAFF

J gene: TRBJ2-3
D gene: NA
clone size: NA
V gene: TRBV11-3
CDR3 DNA: TGTGCCAGCAGTCCGGGGGTTCAGCCAAGCACAGATACGCAGTATTTT
CDR3 protein: CASSPGVQPSTDTQYF

J gene: TRBJ1-1
D gene: NA
clone size: NA
V gene: TRBV19
CDR3 DNA: TGTGCCAGTAGTGCCAGGGGCTTTCCGCCGATGAACACTGAAGCTTTCTTT
CDR3 protein: CASSARGFPPMNTEAFF

J gene: TRBJ2-5
D gene: TRBD1
clone size: NA
V gene: TRBV9
CDR3 DNA: TGTGCCAGCAGCGTAGCCGCGGACAGGGCCCAAGAGACCCAGTACTTC
CDR3 protein: CASSVAADRAQETQYF

J gene: TRBJ1-4
D gene: NA
clone size: NA
V gene: TRBV9
CDR3 DNA: TGTGCCAGCAGCGTGACAGGTTCTAATGAAAAACTGTTTTTT
CDR3 protein: CASSVTGSNEKLFF

J gene: TRBJ2-7
D gene: NA
clone size: once
V gene: TRBV7-2
CDR3 DNA: TGTGCCAGCAGCTTAGCAGCTAGCTCAGGGGTTAGCTCCTACGAGCAGTACTTC
CDR3 protein: CASSLAASSGVSSYEQYF

J gene: TRBJ1-1
D gene: NA
clone size: NA
V gene: TRBV5-6
CDR3 DNA: TGTGCCAGCAGCGTGGGGGGTAGGAACACTGAAGCTTTCTTT
CDR3 protein: CASSVGGRNTEAFF

J gene: TRBJ2-1
D gene: NA
clone size: once
V gene: TRBV7-9
CDR3 DNA: TGTGCCAGCAGCTTAGATCCAAAAAGCTCCTACAATGAGCAGTTCTTC
CDR3 protein: CASSLDPKSSYNEQFF

J gene: TRBJ2-1
D gene: NA
clone size: NA
V gene: TRBV25-1
CDR3 DNA: TGTGCCAGCAGTGAATTTGGGGATTACAATGAGCAGTTCTTC
CDR3 protein: CASSEFGDYNEQFF

J gene: TRBJ1-3
D gene: TRBD1
clone size: NA
V gene: TRBV28
CDR3 DNA: TGTGCCACCGGGCAGGGGGTTGGAAACACCATATATTTT
CDR3 protein: CATGQGVGNTIYF

J gene: TRBJ2-5
D gene: NA
clone size: NA
V gene: TRBV7-8
CDR3 DNA: TGTGCCAGCAGCGTTAGGGTTGGCGAAGAGACCCAGTACTTC
CDR3 protein: CASSVRVGEETQYF